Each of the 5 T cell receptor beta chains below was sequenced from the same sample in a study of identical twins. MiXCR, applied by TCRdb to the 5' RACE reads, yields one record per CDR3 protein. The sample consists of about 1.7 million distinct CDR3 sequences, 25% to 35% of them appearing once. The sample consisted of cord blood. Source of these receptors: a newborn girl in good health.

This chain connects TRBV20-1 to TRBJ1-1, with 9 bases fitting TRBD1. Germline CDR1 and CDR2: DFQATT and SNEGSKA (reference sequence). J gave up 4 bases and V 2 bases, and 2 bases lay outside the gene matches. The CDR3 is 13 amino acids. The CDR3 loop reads CSARRDRATEAFF. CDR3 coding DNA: TGCAGTGCTAGACGGGACAGGGCCACTGAAGCTTTCTTT.

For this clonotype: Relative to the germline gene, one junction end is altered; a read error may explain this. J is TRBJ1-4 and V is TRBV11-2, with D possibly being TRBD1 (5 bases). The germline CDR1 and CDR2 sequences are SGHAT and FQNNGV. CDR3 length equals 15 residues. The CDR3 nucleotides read TGTGCCAGCAGCTTAGGTCAGGGAAGGCGTGAAGAACTGTTTTTT. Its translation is CASSLGQGRREELFF.

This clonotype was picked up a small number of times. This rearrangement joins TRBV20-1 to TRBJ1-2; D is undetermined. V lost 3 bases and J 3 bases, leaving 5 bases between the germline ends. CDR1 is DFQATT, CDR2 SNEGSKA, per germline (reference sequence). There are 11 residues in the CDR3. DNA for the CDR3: TGCAGTGCTAGGTCCCACTATGGCTACACCTTC. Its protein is CSARSHYGYTF.

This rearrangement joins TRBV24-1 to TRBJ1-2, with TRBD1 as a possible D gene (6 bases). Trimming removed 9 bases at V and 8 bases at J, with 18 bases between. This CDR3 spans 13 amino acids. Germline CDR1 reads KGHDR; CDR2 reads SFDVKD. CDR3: CATHQGIVGGYTF. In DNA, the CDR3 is TGTGCCACCCACCAGGGGATCGTAGGAGGCTACACCTTC.

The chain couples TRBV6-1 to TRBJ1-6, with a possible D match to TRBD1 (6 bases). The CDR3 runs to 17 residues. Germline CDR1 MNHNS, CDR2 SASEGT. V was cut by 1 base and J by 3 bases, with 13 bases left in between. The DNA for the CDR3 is TGTGCCAGCAGTGAAGATAGGCAACAGGGCTATAATTCACCCCTCCACTTT. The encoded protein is CASSEDRQQGYNSPLHF.